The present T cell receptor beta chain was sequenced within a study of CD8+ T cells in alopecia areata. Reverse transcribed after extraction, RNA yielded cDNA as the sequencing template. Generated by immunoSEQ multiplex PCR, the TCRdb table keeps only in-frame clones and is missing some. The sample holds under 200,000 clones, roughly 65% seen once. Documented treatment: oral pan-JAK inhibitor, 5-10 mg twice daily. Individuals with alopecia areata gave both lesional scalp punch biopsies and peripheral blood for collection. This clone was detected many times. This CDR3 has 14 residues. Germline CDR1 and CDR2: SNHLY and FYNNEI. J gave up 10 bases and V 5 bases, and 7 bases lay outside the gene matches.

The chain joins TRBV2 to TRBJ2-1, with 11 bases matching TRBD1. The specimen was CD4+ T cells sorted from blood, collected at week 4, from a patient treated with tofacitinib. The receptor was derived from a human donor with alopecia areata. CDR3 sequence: CASSSGQGAAEQFF. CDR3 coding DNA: TGTGCCAGCAGTAGCGGACAGGGGGCAGCGGAGCAGTTCTTC.